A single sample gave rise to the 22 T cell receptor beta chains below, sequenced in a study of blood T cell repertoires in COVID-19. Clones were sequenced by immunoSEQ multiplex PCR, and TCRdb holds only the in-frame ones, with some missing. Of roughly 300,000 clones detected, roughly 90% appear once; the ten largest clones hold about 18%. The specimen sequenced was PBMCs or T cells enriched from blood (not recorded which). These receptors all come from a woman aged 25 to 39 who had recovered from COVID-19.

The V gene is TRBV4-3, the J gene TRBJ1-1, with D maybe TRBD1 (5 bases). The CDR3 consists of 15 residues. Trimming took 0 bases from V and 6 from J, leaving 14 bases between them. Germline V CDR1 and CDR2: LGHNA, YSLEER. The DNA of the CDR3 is TGCGCCAGCAGCCAAGAGTGGGCAGAAGGGGCTGAAGCTTTCTTT. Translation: CASSQEWAEGAEAFF.

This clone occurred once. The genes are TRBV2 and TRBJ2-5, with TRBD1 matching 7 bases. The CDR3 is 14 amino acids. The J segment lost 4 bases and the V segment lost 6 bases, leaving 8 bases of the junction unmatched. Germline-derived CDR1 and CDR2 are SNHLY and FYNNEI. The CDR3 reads CASSLGQSGETQYF. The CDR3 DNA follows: TGTGCCAGCAGCCTGGGACAGTCGGGAGAGACCCAGTACTTC.

CDR3 sequence reads: CASSGIRTGYTGELFF. Written as DNA, the CDR3 is TGTGCCAGCTCAGGAATCCGGACAGGTTACACCGGGGAGCTGTTTTTT. The chain couples TRBV28 to TRBJ2-2, with TRBD1 matching 7 bases. Germline V gene data show CDR1 as MDHEN and CDR2 as SYDVKM. This CDR3 region has 16 residues. Germline trimming cut 8 bases from V and 3 bases from J; bases unmatched to any gene: 12.

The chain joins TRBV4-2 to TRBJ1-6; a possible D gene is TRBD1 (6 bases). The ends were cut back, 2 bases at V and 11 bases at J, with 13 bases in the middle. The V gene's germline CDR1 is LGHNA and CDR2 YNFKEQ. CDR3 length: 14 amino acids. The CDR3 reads CASSQQTGRPPLHF. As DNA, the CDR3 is TGTGCCAGCAGCCAACAAACAGGGCGGCCACCCCTCCACTTT.

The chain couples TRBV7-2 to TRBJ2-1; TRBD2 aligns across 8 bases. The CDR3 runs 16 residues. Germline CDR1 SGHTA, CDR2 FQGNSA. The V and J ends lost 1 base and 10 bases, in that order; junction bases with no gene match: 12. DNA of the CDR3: TGTGCCAGCAGCTTAGGCCTTGTGCGGGAGGTCGGAGAGCAGTTCTTC. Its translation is CASSLGLVREVGEQFF.

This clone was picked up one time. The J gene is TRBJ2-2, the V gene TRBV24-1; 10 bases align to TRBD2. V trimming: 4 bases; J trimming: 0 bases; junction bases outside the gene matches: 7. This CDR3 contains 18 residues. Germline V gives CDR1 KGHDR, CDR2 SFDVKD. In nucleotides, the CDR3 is TGTGCCACCAGTGACCCACAACTAGCGGGGACGAACACCGGGGAGCTGTTTTTT. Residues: CATSDPQLAGTNTGELFF.

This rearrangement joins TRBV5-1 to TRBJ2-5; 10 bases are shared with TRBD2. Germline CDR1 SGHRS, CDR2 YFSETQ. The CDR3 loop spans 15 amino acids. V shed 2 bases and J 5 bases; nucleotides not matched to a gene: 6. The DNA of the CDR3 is TGCGCCAGCAGCTTCAGCGGGAGGGGAGGGGAGACCCAGTACTTC. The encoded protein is CASSFSGRGGETQYF.

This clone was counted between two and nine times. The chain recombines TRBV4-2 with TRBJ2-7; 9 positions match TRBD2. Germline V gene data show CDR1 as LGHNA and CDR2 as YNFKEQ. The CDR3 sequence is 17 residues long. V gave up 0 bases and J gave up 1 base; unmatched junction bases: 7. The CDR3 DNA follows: TGTGCCAGCAGCCAAGAGTGGGCGGGAGGGGGGTCCTACGAGCAGTACTTC. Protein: CASSQEWAGGGSYEQYF.

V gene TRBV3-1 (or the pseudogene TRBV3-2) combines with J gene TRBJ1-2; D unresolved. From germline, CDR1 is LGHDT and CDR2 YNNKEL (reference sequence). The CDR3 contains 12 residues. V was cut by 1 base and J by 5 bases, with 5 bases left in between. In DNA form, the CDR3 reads TGTGCCAGCAGCCAAGGTCCTTATGGCTACACCTTC. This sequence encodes CASSQGPYGYTF.

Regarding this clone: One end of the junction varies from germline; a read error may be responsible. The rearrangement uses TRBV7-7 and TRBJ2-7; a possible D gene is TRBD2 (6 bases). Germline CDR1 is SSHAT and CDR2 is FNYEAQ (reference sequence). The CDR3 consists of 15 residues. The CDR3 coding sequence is TGTGCTAGCAGCTTAGCGTCGGGAGTCCCCTACGAGCAGTACTTC. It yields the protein CASSLASGVPYEQYF.

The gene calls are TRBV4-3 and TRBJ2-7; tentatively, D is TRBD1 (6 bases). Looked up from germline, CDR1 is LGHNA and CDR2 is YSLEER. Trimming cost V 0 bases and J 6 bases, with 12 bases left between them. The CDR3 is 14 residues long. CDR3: CASSQEFRGFEQYF. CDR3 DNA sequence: TGCGCCAGCAGCCAAGAATTTAGGGGGTTCGAGCAGTACTTC.

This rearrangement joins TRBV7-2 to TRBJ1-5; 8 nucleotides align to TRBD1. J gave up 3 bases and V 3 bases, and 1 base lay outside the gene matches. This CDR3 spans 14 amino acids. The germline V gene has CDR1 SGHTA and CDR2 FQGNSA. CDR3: CASSLTGANQPQHF. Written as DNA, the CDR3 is TGTGCCAGCAGCTTGACAGGGGCCAATCAGCCCCAGCATTTT.

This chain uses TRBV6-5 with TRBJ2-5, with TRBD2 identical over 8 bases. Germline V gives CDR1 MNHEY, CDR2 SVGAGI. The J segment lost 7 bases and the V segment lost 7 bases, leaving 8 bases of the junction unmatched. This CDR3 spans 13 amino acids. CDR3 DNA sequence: TGTGCCAGCATCATGGGGGCGGGAGGGACCCAGTACTTC. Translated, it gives CASIMGAGGTQYF.

The CDR3 bases are TGTGCCACCAGCAGACACCTCCAAGAGACCCAGTACTTC. It encodes CATSRHLQETQYF. The chain combines TRBV24-1 with TRBJ2-5, with D hard to call. In germline, CDR1 is KGHDR, CDR2 SFDVKD. The germline V and J ends were trimmed by 7 bases and 1 base, with 9 bases remaining between them. The CDR3 is 13 amino acids.

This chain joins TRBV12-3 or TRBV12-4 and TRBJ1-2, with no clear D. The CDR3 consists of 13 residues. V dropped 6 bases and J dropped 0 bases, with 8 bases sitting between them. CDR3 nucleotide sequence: TGTGCCAGCAGCTCGACAACTAACTATGGCTACACCTTC. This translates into CASSSTTNYGYTF.

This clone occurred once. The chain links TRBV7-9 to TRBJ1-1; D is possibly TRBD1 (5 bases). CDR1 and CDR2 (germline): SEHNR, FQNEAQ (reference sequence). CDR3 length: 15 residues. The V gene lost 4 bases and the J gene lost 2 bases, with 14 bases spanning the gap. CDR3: CASSSIGGLNTEAFF. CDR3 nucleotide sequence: TGTGCCAGCAGCTCCATTGGGGGACTCAACACTGAAGCTTTCTTT.

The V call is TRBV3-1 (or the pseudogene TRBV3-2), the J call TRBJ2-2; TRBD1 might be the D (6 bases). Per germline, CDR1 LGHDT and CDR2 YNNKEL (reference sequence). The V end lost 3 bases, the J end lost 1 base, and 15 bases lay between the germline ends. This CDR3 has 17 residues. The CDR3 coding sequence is TGTGCCAGCAGCCATAGATTGGACAGTTTGAACACCGGGGAGCTGTTTTTT. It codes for CASSHRLDSLNTGELFF.

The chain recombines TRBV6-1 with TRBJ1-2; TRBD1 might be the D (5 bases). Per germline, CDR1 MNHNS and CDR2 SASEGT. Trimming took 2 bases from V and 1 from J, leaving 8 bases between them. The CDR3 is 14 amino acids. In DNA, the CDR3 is TGTGCCAGCAGTGAATCGGGGGGTAACTATGGCTACACCTTC. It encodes CASSESGGNYGYTF.

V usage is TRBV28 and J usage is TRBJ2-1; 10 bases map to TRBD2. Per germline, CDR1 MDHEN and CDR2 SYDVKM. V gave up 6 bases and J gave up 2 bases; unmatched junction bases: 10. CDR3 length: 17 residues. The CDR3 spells CASSLSLAGETYNEQFF. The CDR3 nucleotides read TGTGCCAGCAGCCTTTCCCTAGCGGGAGAAACCTACAATGAGCAGTTCTTC.

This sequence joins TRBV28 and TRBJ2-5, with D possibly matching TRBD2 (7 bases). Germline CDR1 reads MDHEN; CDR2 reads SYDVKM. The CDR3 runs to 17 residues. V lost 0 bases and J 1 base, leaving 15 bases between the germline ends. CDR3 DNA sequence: TGTGCCAGCAGTTTATGGAAGGGGGGGTCTAGCCAAGAGACCCAGTACTTC. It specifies CASSLWKGGSSQETQYF.

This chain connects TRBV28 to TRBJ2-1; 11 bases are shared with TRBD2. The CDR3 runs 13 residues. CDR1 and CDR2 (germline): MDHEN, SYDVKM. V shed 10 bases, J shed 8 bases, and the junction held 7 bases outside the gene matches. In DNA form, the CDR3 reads TGTGCCATCACTAGCGGGAGTGGCGATGAGCAGTTCTTC. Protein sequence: CAITSGSGDEQFF. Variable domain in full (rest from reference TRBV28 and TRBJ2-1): DVKVTQSSRYLVKRTGEKVFLECVQDMDHENMFWYRQDPGLGLRLIYFSYDVKMKEKGDIPEGYSVSREKKERFSLILESASTNQTSMYLCAITSGSGDEQFFGPGTRLTVL.

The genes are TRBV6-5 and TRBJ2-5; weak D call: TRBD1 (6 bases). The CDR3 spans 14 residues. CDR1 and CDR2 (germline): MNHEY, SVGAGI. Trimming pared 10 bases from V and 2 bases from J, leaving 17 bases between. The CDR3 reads CATQPGAEQETQYF. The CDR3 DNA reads TGTGCCACACAACCAGGGGCCGAACAAGAGACCCAGTACTTC.